One sample yielded the 3 T cell receptor beta chains listed below, sequenced in a study of CD8+ T cells in alopecia areata. The authors extracted RNA and reverse transcribed it into cDNA as the sequencing template. Libraries were prepared by immunoSEQ multiplex PCR; TCRdb keeps only in-frame clonotypes and omits some of them. In total the sample includes some 110,000 clones, none of them seen once. Input material: lesional skin. The receptors shown here come from a C3H/HeJ mouse with alopecia areata. The strain's MHC haplotype is H2-k.

This clone was recorded a few times. Germline and junction disagree at one end, which may indicate a read error. Each gene name is a mouse one. Sequencing ends 4 residues short of the CDR3 end; the germline J gene provides the rest. V gene TRBV13-3 combines with J gene TRBJ2-1; 8 bases match TRBD1. Per germline, CDR1 NNHDY and CDR2 SYVADS. The CDR3 totals 14 residues. CDR3 sequence: CASTRGPNYAEQFF. CDR3 DNA (partial): TGTGCAAGCACCAGGGGGCCAAACTATGCT.

This clone was recorded a few times. Gene labels here are mouse ones. The CDR3 end lies 4 residues beyond the end of the read and is filled in from the germline J gene. The V gene is TRBV13-2, the J gene TRBJ2-7, with D maybe TRBD1 (6 bases). Germline CDR1 and CDR2: NNHNN and SYGAGS (reference sequence). This CDR3 is 13 amino acids long. V was trimmed by 3 bases and J by 1 base, leaving 8 bases between them. The CDR3 bases that were read are TGTGCCAGCGGTGCAGGGGATTCCTAT. This encodes CASGAGDSY. In full, the CDR3 reads CASGAGDSYEQYF.

The sample holds many counts of this clone. Gene labels here are mouse ones. Read sequence stops 4 residues before the CDR3 end, and the germline J gene provides the missing end. The rearrangement links TRBV5 to TRBJ1-1, with D perhaps matching TRBD1 (5 bases). Trimming stripped 0 bases from V and 0 bases from J, with 5 bases between. Per the germline V gene, CDR1 is LGHNA and CDR2 is YNLKQL (reference sequence). This CDR3 spans 14 amino acids. The CDR3 DNA, read in part, is TGTGCCAGCAGCCAAGAGGGGGCAAACACA. Encoded protein: CASSQEGANT. The full CDR3 is CASSQEGANTEVFF.